The 30 T cell receptor beta chains presented below share a single source sample, sequenced in a study of cytomegalovirus exposure and HLA in healthy donors. The PCR employed 60 Vbeta primers together with 13 Jbeta primers. Using immunoSEQ multiplex PCR, the repertoire was profiled, and TCRdb retains in-frame clones only, with some absent. Of about 180,000 clones in the sample, around 77% were seen once. The material sequenced was PBMCs. These receptors were taken from a man aged 55-75 years in good health and CMV-seronegative.

For this clone: The sample contains more than one DNA sequence encoding this CDR3. DNA for the CDR3: TGTGCCAGTAGTTACGGGGTGCAGTATGGCTACACCTTC. It encodes CASSYGVQYGYTF. V gene TRBV19 combines with J gene TRBJ1-2; the D is unclear. The V gene's germline CDR1 is LNHDA and CDR2 SQIVND (reference sequence). Deletions cut 5 bases from V and 5 bases from J, with 12 bases between. The CDR3 is 13 amino acids.

The V gene is TRBV27, the J gene TRBJ2-7; 7 bases match TRBD1. Germline-derived CDR1 and CDR2 are MNHEY and SMNVEV (reference sequence). V was pared by 5 bases and J by 6 bases, with 13 bases of the junction left unmatched. This CDR3 has 15 residues. The CDR3 coding sequence is TGTGCCAGCAGTACCCTCCGGACAGGTATCGTCGAGCAGTACTTC. It encodes CASSTLRTGIVEQYF.

The V gene is TRBV28, the J gene TRBJ1-4; no definite D call. With 6 bases removed from V and 2 bases from J, the gap between germline ends came to 19 bases. Germline-derived CDR1 and CDR2 are MDHEN and SYDVKM. The CDR3 is 17 amino acids. This CDR3 reads CASSPWRSRRTNEKLFF. The CDR3 nucleotides read TGTGCCAGCAGCCCCTGGAGGAGTCGTAGGACTAATGAAAAACTGTTTTTT.

CDR3 residues: CASSLEGRLAGEWRTGELFF. DNA of the CDR3: TGCGCCAGCAGCTTGGAGGGTCGGCTAGCGGGAGAGTGGCGCACCGGGGAGCTGTTTTTT. The chain has TRBV5-1 and TRBJ2-2; 10 bases fit TRBD2. This CDR3 contains 20 residues. The V gene's germline CDR1 is SGHRS and CDR2 YFSETQ. The V and J ends lost 0 bases and 4 bases, in that order; junction bases with no gene match: 15. The whole variable domain, filled in from reference TRBV5-1 and TRBJ2-2, reads KAGVTQTPRYLIKTRGQQVTLSCSPISGHRSVSWYQQTPGQGLQFLFEYFSETQRNKGNFPGRFSGRQFSNSRSEMNVSTLELGDSALYLCASSLEGRLAGEWRTGELFFGEGSRLTVL.

The chain uses TRBV7-2 and TRBJ2-1; 9 nucleotides line up with TRBD1. Germline V gene lookup returns CDR1 SGHTA and CDR2 FQGNSA. The CDR3 loop spans 15 amino acids. V lost 5 bases to trimming and J lost 3 bases; unmatched junction nucleotides: 5. As DNA, the CDR3 is TGTGCCAGCAGCCAAGTGGGACAGGGCTACAATGAGCAGTTCTTC. Protein product: CASSQVGQGYNEQFF.

The gene calls are TRBV25-1 and TRBJ1-2, with no clear D. V was trimmed by 4 bases and J by 4 bases, leaving 4 bases between them. The CDR3 totals 11 residues. The germline V gene has CDR1 MGHDK and CDR2 SYGVNS. The CDR3 nucleotides are TGTGCCAGCAGTGGAGTCTATGGCTACACCTTC. Its protein is CASSGVYGYTF.

With respect to this clone: The same CDR3 also results from other DNA sequences found in this sample. V is TRBV7-2 and J is TRBJ2-5; no firm D call. V was clipped by 5 bases and J by 2 bases, with 3 bases between them. The CDR3 has 11 residues. CDR1 SGHTA and CDR2 FQGNSA come from the germline V gene. CDR3 loop: CASSPQETQYF. CDR3 DNA sequence: TGTGCCAGCAGCCCGCAAGAGACCCAGTACTTC.

The V and J genes are TRBV7-6 and TRBJ2-7, with a tentative D call TRBD2 (5 bases). CDR3 length: 13 amino acids. Germline V gene data show CDR1 as SGHVS and CDR2 as FNYEAQ. The ends were cut back, 8 bases at V and 0 bases at J, with 11 bases in the middle. This CDR3 is CASVALSSYEQYF. Written as DNA, the CDR3 is TGTGCCAGCGTAGCGCTCAGCTCCTACGAGCAGTACTTC.

The V gene is TRBV4-1, the J gene TRBJ1-5; D might be TRBD1 (6 bases). There are 15 residues in the CDR3. Trimming cost V 4 bases and J 0 bases, with 10 bases left between them. Germline V gene data show CDR1 as MGHRA and CDR2 as YSYEKL. CDR3: CASSLNRASNQPQHF. The CDR3 coding sequence is TGCGCCAGCAGCCTTAACAGGGCTAGCAATCAGCCCCAGCATTTT.

This chain links TRBV4-1 with TRBJ2-2; 11 nucleotides agree with TRBD2. Germline-derived CDR1 and CDR2 are MGHRA and YSYEKL. The CDR3 is made up of 16 amino acids. Trimming at V came to 6 bases and at J to 2 bases, leaving 5 bases not matched to a gene. The CDR3 is CASRLAGVLNTGELFF. The CDR3 DNA sequence: TGCGCCAGCAGACTAGCGGGGGTCCTTAACACCGGGGAGCTGTTTTTT.

The chain employs TRBV11-2 and TRBJ1-5; a weak D match, TRBD1 (6 bases). The CDR3 totals 14 residues. Germline V gene lookup returns CDR1 SGHAT and CDR2 FQNNGV. V lost 5 bases, J lost 6 bases, and 14 bases lay in between. The CDR3 DNA reads TGTGCCAGCAGCGTGGGACAAGGAGGTCAGCCCCAGCATTTT. It is translated as CASSVGQGGQPQHF.

This clone occurred a few times. This chain connects TRBV19 to TRBJ2-5; D remains ambiguous. The CDR3 has 16 residues. Germline CDR1 reads LNHDA; CDR2 reads SQIVND (reference sequence). Trimming removed 7 bases from V and 1 base from J, with 19 bases in between. CDR3 protein: CASITFPQAVQETQYF. The CDR3 bases are TGTGCCAGTATTACGTTCCCTCAGGCAGTCCAAGAGACCCAGTACTTC.

The table lists this clone with a few counts. V usage is TRBV2 and J usage is TRBJ1-4; the D gene is possibly TRBD1 (6 bases). The germline V gene encodes CDR1 SNHLY and CDR2 FYNNEI. The CDR3 covers 14 residues. Deletions cut 7 bases from V and 8 bases from J, with 17 bases between. The CDR3 is CASTRGGQKEKLFF. DNA of the CDR3: TGTGCCAGCACCCGGGGGGGGCAGAAAGAAAAACTGTTTTTT.

The CDR3 region has the DNA TGTGCCAGCAGCCCGCGGGTCGATGAGCAGTTCTTC. Its protein product is CASSPRVDEQFF. The J gene is TRBJ2-1, the V gene TRBV4-2, with TRBD2 as a possible D gene (5 bases). Trimming took 4 bases from V and 8 from J, leaving 9 bases between them. This CDR3 spans 12 amino acids. Per germline, CDR1 LGHNA and CDR2 YNFKEQ.

Only a few counts were recorded for this clone. This chain joins TRBV10-2 and TRBJ1-5; 7 nucleotides align to TRBD1. The V and J ends lost 3 bases and 0 bases, in that order; junction bases with no gene match: 11. Germline values: CDR1 WSHSY, CDR2 SAAADI. The CDR3 contains 18 residues. This CDR3 reads CASSETGQFEYSNQPQHF. CDR3 nucleotides: TGCGCCAGCAGTGAAACGGGACAGTTTGAATATAGCAATCAGCCCCAGCATTTT.

A few counts support this clone. The rearrangement joins TRBV7-3 to TRBJ2-3; possibly TRBD1 for D (5 bases). Trimming left V 3 bases short and J 3 bases short, with 7 bases between. The CDR3 totals 13 residues. Germline CDR1 SGHTA, CDR2 FQGTGA. CDR3 in amino acids: CASSFRQTDTQYF. Written as DNA, the CDR3 is TGTGCCAGCAGCTTTCGACAGACAGATACGCAGTATTTT.

This chain uses TRBV9 with TRBJ2-5, with D perhaps TRBD1 (6 bases). This CDR3 comprises 14 residues. Germline V CDR1 and CDR2: SGDLS, YYNGEE. Between the trimmed V and J ends, which lost 3 bases and 2 bases, there was a span of 11 bases. CDR3 sequence (DNA): TGTGCCAGCAGCGGGTACAGGGATCAAGAGACCCAGTACTTC. It specifies CASSGYRDQETQYF.

The chain links TRBV30 to TRBJ2-7; D is perhaps TRBD1 (5 bases). The CDR3 contains 12 residues. Germline CDR1 and CDR2: GTSNPN and SVGIG (reference sequence). V was pared by 2 bases and J by 4 bases, with 9 bases between. The CDR3 region has the DNA TGTGCCTGGAGTAGAACAGGATACGAGCAGTACTTC. It yields the protein CAWSRTGYEQYF.

The genes are TRBV6-5 and TRBJ2-7; 7 bases fit TRBD2. Trimming at V came to 5 bases and at J to 3 bases, leaving 10 bases not matched to a gene. The CDR3 totals 15 residues. Germline V CDR1 and CDR2: MNHEY, SVGAGI. CDR3 nucleotide sequence: TGTGCCAGCAGTGCACCCGGGACTACCATCTACGAGCAGTACTTC. Amino acids: CASSAPGTTIYEQYF.

This clone came up a few times. The chain couples TRBV28 to TRBJ1-4, with 11 bases lining up with TRBD1. The CDR3 is 14 amino acids. Germline-derived CDR1 and CDR2 are MDHEN and SYDVKM. The V and J ends lost 5 bases and 6 bases, in that order; junction bases with no gene match: 2. CDR3 loop: CASSGTGGYEKLFF. CDR3 nucleotides: TGTGCCAGCAGTGGGACAGGGGGTTATGAAAAACTGTTTTTT.

The chain couples TRBV6-6 to TRBJ2-2; D is unclear. Trimming took off 3 bases at V and 5 bases at J, with 4 bases between the two ends. Germline CDR1 is MNHNY and CDR2 is SVGAGI (reference sequence). This CDR3 is built from 12 residues. The CDR3 DNA is TGTGCCAGCAGTTATATAACCGGGGAGCTGTTTTTT. It codes for CASSYITGELFF.

The V gene is TRBV28, the J gene TRBJ1-3; D uncertain. The CDR3 is 12 residues long. From germline, CDR1 is MDHEN and CDR2 SYDVKM. V shed 5 bases and J shed 8 bases, with 10 bases lying between them. CDR3 DNA sequence: TGTGCCAGCAGTGAAGCCCCTTACACCATATATTTT. Protein product: CASSEAPYTIYF.

V is TRBV7-9 and J is TRBJ2-5; a possible D gene is TRBD1 (6 bases). V was trimmed by 5 bases and J by 7 bases, leaving 17 bases between them. Germline V CDR1 and CDR2: SEHNR, FQNEAQ (reference sequence). The CDR3 is 14 residues long. The CDR3 region is CASSPQGRGGTQYF. The CDR3 nucleotides read TGTGCCAGCAGCCCCCAGGGCAGAGGGGGGACCCAGTACTTC.

The J gene is TRBJ2-1, the V gene TRBV5-8; 7 bases match TRBD1. The V segment lost 2 bases and the J segment 2 bases; nucleotides outside the gene matches: 7. CDR3 length: 16 residues. CDR1 and CDR2 from the germline V gene are SGHTS and YDEGEE. The chain's CDR3 is CASSLTGTVTYNEQFF. CDR3 sequence (DNA): TGTGCCAGCAGCTTAACCGGGACAGTAACCTACAATGAGCAGTTCTTC.

The chain employs TRBV30 and TRBJ2-1, with 13 bases that match TRBD2. The CDR3 consists of 16 residues. CDR1 and CDR2 (germline): GTSNPN, SVGIG (reference sequence). J was trimmed by 2 bases and V by 5 bases; bases with no gene match: 6. The CDR3 region has the DNA TGTGCCTGGGGAACCGGGACTAGCGGGACCTACAATGAGCAGTTCTTC. Amino acid sequence: CAWGTGTSGTYNEQFF.

This chain joins TRBV7-9 and TRBJ2-7, with TRBD2 as a possible D gene (7 bases). Germline V gives CDR1 SEHNR, CDR2 FQNEAQ (reference sequence). The V end lost 1 base, the J end lost 0 bases, and 22 bases lay between the germline ends. The CDR3 loop spans 19 amino acids. CDR3 protein: CASSLGAGGRGGHSYEQYF. The DNA of the CDR3 is TGTGCCAGCAGCTTAGGTGCTGGGGGGCGCGGGGGCCACTCCTACGAGCAGTACTTC.

This clone turned up a few times. V gene TRBV15 combines with J gene TRBJ1-1; D gene unclear. The CDR3 consists of 14 residues. Trimming pared 0 bases from V and 7 bases from J, leaving 12 bases between. Germline V gene data show CDR1 as LNHNV and CDR2 as YYDKDF (reference sequence). CDR3 DNA sequence: TGTGCCACCAGCAGAGATTTGGCCGTTGGTGAAGCTTTCTTT. This gives the protein CATSRDLAVGEAFF.

This clone was counted a few times. The chain joins TRBV7-2 to TRBJ1-2; D is unresolved. V was clipped by 5 bases and J by 4 bases, with 11 bases between them. Germline V CDR1 and CDR2: SGHTA, FQGNSA. There are 13 residues in the CDR3. The CDR3 bases are TGTGCCAGCAGCCTCGTAATCGGCTATGGCTACACCTTC. Encoded protein: CASSLVIGYGYTF. The variable domain in full, with the rest retrieved from reference TRBV7-2 and TRBJ1-2, is GAGVSQSPSNKVTEKGKDVELRCDPISGHTALYWYRQSLGQGLEFLIYFQGNSAPDKSGLPSDRFSAERTGGSVSTLTIQRTQQEDSAVYLCASSLVIGYGYTFGSGTRLTVV.

J is TRBJ2-7 and V is TRBV29-1, with 9 positions matching TRBD2. V shed 5 bases, J shed 2 bases, and the junction held 4 bases outside the gene matches. CDR1 SQVTM and CDR2 ANQGSEA come from the germline V gene. The CDR3 length is 13 residues. In DNA, the CDR3 is TGCAGCGTTCAGAAGCGGGAGGCCTACGAGCAGTACTTC. This translates into CSVQKREAYEQYF.

This chain uses TRBV9 with TRBJ2-5; TRBD2 agrees at 7 bases. Losses at the gene ends were 1 base for V and 5 bases for J; bases not matched to a gene: 8. This CDR3 contains 15 residues. Per the germline V gene, CDR1 is SGDLS and CDR2 is YYNGEE. CDR3 region: CASSVSLLGGETQYF. CDR3 nucleotides: TGTGCCAGCAGCGTATCTCTCTTGGGGGGGGAGACCCAGTACTTC.